The 17 T cell receptor beta chains listed next were all sequenced from one sample in a study of technical replicates of blood from a few donors. Clones were sequenced by immunoSEQ multiplex PCR, and TCRdb holds only the in-frame ones, with some missing. The sample yields roughly 68,000 clones, 85% to 90% seen once. Input material: PBMCs. The origin of the receptors is a human donor in good health. Some clones in this sample may be carry-over from other donors' samples.

The chain links TRBV28 to TRBJ1-1; 7 bases map to TRBD1. J lost 3 bases, V lost 6 bases, and 7 bases had no gene match. Germline CDR1 is MDHEN and CDR2 is SYDVKM. CDR3 size: 14 residues. The CDR3 here is CASSQGQPHTEAFF. CDR3 DNA sequence: TGTGCCAGCAGCCAGGGACAGCCACACACTGAAGCTTTCTTT.

The chain recombines TRBV28 with TRBJ2-5, with D perhaps matching TRBD1 (6 bases). The CDR3 runs 14 residues. Germline V lookup: CDR1 MDHEN, CDR2 SYDVKM. V was pared by 6 bases and J by 4 bases, with 15 bases between. The CDR3 sequence: CASRPGHMGETQYF. The CDR3 DNA reads as TGTGCCAGCAGGCCGGGACATATGGGAGAGACCCAGTACTTC.

The genes are TRBV11-2 and TRBJ2-3; 9 nucleotides align to TRBD2. Trimming removed 5 bases from V and 6 bases from J; junction bases left unmatched: 9. CDR3 length: 15 amino acids. Germline lookup yields CDR1 SGHAT and CDR2 FQNNGV. The CDR3 here is CASSPGAGGEDTQYF. As DNA, the CDR3 is TGTGCCAGCAGCCCAGGGGCGGGGGGGGAGGATACGCAGTATTTT.

This chain connects TRBV6-1 to TRBJ2-7; possible D gene TRBD1, 6 bases. The CDR3 spans 15 residues. Trimming removed 5 bases from V and 0 bases from J, with 14 bases in between. Germline-derived CDR1 and CDR2 are MNHNS and SASEGT. The CDR3 protein is CASSLQWTASYEQYF. Written as DNA, the CDR3 is TGTGCCAGCAGTCTTCAGTGGACAGCCTCCTACGAGCAGTACTTC.

This chain joins TRBV6-5 and TRBJ2-7, with 10 bases that match TRBD2. The CDR3 is made up of 16 amino acids. Losses at the gene ends were 1 base for V and 7 bases for J; bases not matched to a gene: 10. CDR1 MNHEY and CDR2 SVGAGI come from the germline V gene. The CDR3 region has the DNA TGTGCCAGCAGTTACTTCTCCGGGACTAGCGCAGGGGAGCAGTACTTC. Amino acid sequence: CASSYFSGTSAGEQYF.

The V call is TRBV7-2, the J call TRBJ1-3; D is perhaps TRBD1 (5 bases). Germline CDR1 SGHTA, CDR2 FQGNSA. The V gene lost 1 base and the J gene lost 0 bases, with 7 bases spanning the gap. The CDR3 consists of 15 residues. In nucleotides, the CDR3 is TGTGCCAGCAGCTTAGTAGGGGCCTCTGGAAACACCATATATTTT. Translating gives CASSLVGASGNTIYF.

The chain employs TRBV19 and TRBJ2-1; 8 bases match TRBD2. The CDR3 runs to 15 residues. The germline gives CDR1 LNHDA, CDR2 SQIVND (reference sequence). V shed 3 bases and J 4 bases; nucleotides not matched to a gene: 5. The CDR3 reads CASSMRLAGYNEQFF. CDR3 DNA: TGTGCCAGTAGTATGAGGCTAGCGGGTTACAATGAGCAGTTCTTC.

This chain connects TRBV6-5 to TRBJ2-1; D is uncertain. Looked up from germline, CDR1 is MNHEY and CDR2 is SVGAGI. Trimming took 5 bases from V and 2 from J, leaving 10 bases between them. This CDR3 is 14 amino acids long. The CDR3 is CASSRREAYNEQFF. The DNA for the CDR3 is TGTGCCAGCAGTCGGAGAGAGGCCTACAATGAGCAGTTCTTC.

The chain is built from TRBV11-2 and TRBJ1-2; TRBD1 matches at 7 bases. CDR1 and CDR2 (germline): SGHAT, FQNNGV. There are 17 residues in the CDR3. V lost 4 bases, J lost 2 bases, and 13 bases stayed unmatched. In nucleotides, the CDR3 is TGTGCCAGCAGCTCAATCCCAGGGGGTGAGACCAACTATGGCTACACCTTC. Protein product: CASSSIPGGETNYGYTF.

V gene TRBV19 combines with J gene TRBJ1-1, with a weak D call TRBD1 (6 bases). This CDR3 comprises 14 residues. Trimming stripped 6 bases from V and 1 base from J, with 12 bases between. The germline gives CDR1 LNHDA, CDR2 SQIVND (reference sequence). This chain's CDR3 is CASRPQGTNTEAFF. The CDR3 bases are TGTGCCAGTAGACCCCAGGGGACGAACACTGAAGCTTTCTTT. Full variable domain (rest looked up from reference TRBV19 and TRBJ1-1): DGGITQSPKYLFRKEGQNVTLSCEQNLNHDAMYWYRQDPGQGLRLIYYSQIVNDFQKGDIAEGYSVSREKKESFPLTVTSAQKNPTAFYLCASRPQGTNTEAFFGQGTRLTVV.

This chain joins TRBV4-3 and TRBJ2-7; TRBD2 matches at 7 bases. V lost 0 bases, J lost 5 bases, and 4 bases stayed unmatched. This CDR3 is 14 amino acids long. The germline gives CDR1 LGHNA, CDR2 YSLEER. CDR3 amino acids: CASSQEGGTDEQYF. Written as DNA, the CDR3 is TGCGCCAGCAGCCAAGAGGGGGGGACGGACGAGCAGTACTTC.

The sample holds one count of this clone. The chain joins TRBV25-1 to TRBJ2-7; tentatively, D is TRBD2 (5 bases). Germline V gene sequence: CDR1 MGHDK, CDR2 SYGVNS. V lost 3 bases to trimming and J lost 3 bases, with 15 bases between them. The CDR3 spans 15 residues. CDR3 sequence reads: CASSDSSGGIYEQYF. Written as DNA, the CDR3 is TGTGCCAGCAGTGATTCGTCTGGAGGCATCTACGAGCAGTACTTC.

The chain uses TRBV18 and TRBJ2-1, with TRBD2 matching 11 bases. The CDR3 runs to 15 residues. V shed 1 base, J shed 8 bases, and the junction held 4 bases outside the gene matches. In germline, CDR1 is KGHSH, CDR2 LQKENI. For the CDR3, the DNA is TGTGCCAGCTCACCACGAGGACTAGCGGGCGATGAGCAGTTCTTC. Translated: CASSPRGLAGDEQFF.

The chain joins TRBV14 to TRBJ1-1, with D unresolved. Germline CDR1 and CDR2: SGHDN and FVKESK. The V end lost 4 bases, the J end lost 2 bases, and 8 bases lay between the germline ends. The CDR3 is 13 amino acids. The DNA for the CDR3 is TGTGCCAGCAGCCTCGGGATAAACACTGAAGCTTTCTTT. Protein: CASSLGINTEAFF. The full variable domain, its missing parts supplied by reference TRBV14 and TRBJ1-1, is EAGVTQFPSHSVIEKGQTVTLRCDPISGHDNLYWYRRVMGKEIKFLLHFVKESKQDESGMPNNRFLAERTGGTYSTLKVQPAELEDSGVYFCASSLGINTEAFFGQGTRLTVV.

The V gene is TRBV7-8, the J gene TRBJ1-1; TRBD1 aligns across 7 bases. Germline values: CDR1 SGHVS, CDR2 FQNEAQ. V was pared by 5 bases and J by 0 bases, with 6 bases of the junction left unmatched. The CDR3 totals 15 residues. This CDR3 reads CASSQRTGVNTEAFF. The CDR3 DNA reads as TGTGCCAGCAGCCAGAGAACAGGGGTGAACACTGAAGCTTTCTTT.

In DNA form, the CDR3 reads TGCGCCAGCAGCCAAGTGACAGGGTTGGCTCGGAACGAGCAGTACTTC. The encoded protein is CASSQVTGLARNEQYF. The V gene is TRBV4-3, the J gene TRBJ2-7, with TRBD1 identical over 7 bases. J gave up 5 bases and V 1 base, and 11 bases lay outside the gene matches. CDR3 length: 16 residues. Germline CDR1 and CDR2: LGHNA and YSLEER.

A single count supports this clone. The rearrangement uses TRBV5-6 and TRBJ1-4, with TRBD1 matching 7 bases. In germline, CDR1 is SGHDT, CDR2 YYEEEE. CDR3 size: 15 residues. V trimming: 1 base; J trimming: 7 bases; junction bases outside the gene matches: 7. The CDR3 DNA is TGTGCCAGCAGCTTGAAGGGGGCGCGGGTTGAAAAACTGTTTTTT. Amino acid sequence: CASSLKGARVEKLFF.